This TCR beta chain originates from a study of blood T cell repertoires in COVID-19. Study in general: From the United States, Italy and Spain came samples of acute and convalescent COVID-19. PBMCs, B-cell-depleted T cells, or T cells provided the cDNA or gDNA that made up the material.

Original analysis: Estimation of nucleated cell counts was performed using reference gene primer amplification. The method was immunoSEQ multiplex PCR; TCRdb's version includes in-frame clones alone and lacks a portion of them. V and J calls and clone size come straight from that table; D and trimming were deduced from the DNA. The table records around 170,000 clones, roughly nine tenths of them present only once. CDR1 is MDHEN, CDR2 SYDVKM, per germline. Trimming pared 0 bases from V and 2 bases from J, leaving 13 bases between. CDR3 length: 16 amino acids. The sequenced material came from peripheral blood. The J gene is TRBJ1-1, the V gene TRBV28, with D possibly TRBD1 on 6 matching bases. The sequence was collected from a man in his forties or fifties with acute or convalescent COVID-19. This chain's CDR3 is CASSLWGAGSNTEAFF. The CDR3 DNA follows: TGTGCCAGCAGTTTATGGGGGGCAGGTTCAAACACTGAAGCTTTCTTT.